This TCR beta chain was recovered during a study of T cells in Graves' hyperthyroidism and ophthalmopathy. This clonotype was observed many times. What was amplified from RNA transcripts were TCR beta CDR3 regions. A first-round RT-PCR of the TCR CDR3 used the HTBI primer set. Each CDR3 protein is one row after TCRdb ran MiXCR on the multiplex PCR reads. The repertoire holds about 550,000 distinct CDR3 sequences, less than 25% seen once, with approximately 26% in the top ten. The CDR3 has 15 amino acids. J was trimmed by 6 bases and V by 6 bases; bases with no gene match: 13. In germline, CDR1 is MDHEN, CDR2 SYDVKM. The study defined stable Graves' hyperthyroidism as no ophthalmopathy progression within 18 months. Patients aged 18 to 65 with hyperthyroidism were newly diagnosed, with duration under 2 months.

This clonotype was sampled from a young man with Graves' hyperthyroidism. Sequencing was performed on blood. J is TRBJ1-1 and V is TRBV28, with 7 bases that match TRBD1. CDR3 residues: CASRDWDRRAAEAFF. As DNA, the CDR3 is TGTGCCAGCAGGGATTGGGACAGAAGGGCCGCTGAAGCTTTCTTT.